These 27 T cell receptor beta chains originate from one sample sequenced in a study of PD-L1 blockade in urothelial cancer. The time point: pretreatment peripheral blood. TCRdb's table, derived via immunoSEQ multiplex PCR, lists solely in-frame clones and lacks some. The sample records 45,000 to 60,000 clones, around 83% being singletons. Sequencing was performed on PBMCs, taken around atezolizumab (anti-PD-L1) treatment. The receptors here all came from a man aged 50-59 years with urothelial cancer.

The gene calls are TRBV6-1 and TRBJ1-1; D is perhaps TRBD1 (6 bases). V was cut by 5 bases and J by 4 bases, with 14 bases left in between. The CDR3 consists of 14 residues. Per germline, CDR1 MNHNS and CDR2 SASEGT. DNA of the CDR3: TGTGCCAGCAGTCGGGGGCGGGGGGGCACTGAAGCTTTCTTT. Its translation is CASSRGRGGTEAFF.

This clone has only one observation. V usage is TRBV11-2 and J usage is TRBJ1-5; 11 bases agree with TRBD1. The germline V gene has CDR1 SGHAT and CDR2 FQNNGV. J gave up 4 bases and V 3 bases, and 2 bases lay outside the gene matches. CDR3 length: 15 amino acids. The CDR3 is CASSLGTGGNQPQHF. CDR3 bases: TGTGCCAGCAGCTTGGGGACAGGGGGAAATCAGCCCCAGCATTTT.

V usage is TRBV4-1 and J usage is TRBJ1-2; TRBD1 is a possible D gene (5 bases). Germline V lookup: CDR1 MGHRA, CDR2 YSYEKL. V lost 1 base and J lost 4, with 7 bases in between. This CDR3 comprises 13 residues. The CDR3 DNA reads as TGCGCCAGCAGCCAAGGACAGCTCTATGGCTACACCTTC. Protein product: CASSQGQLYGYTF.

This clone was picked up a small number of times. V gene TRBV5-1 combines with J gene TRBJ1-1; 7 bases fit TRBD1. The CDR3 runs to 13 residues. J gave up 4 bases and V 3 bases, and 3 bases lay outside the gene matches. Per the germline V gene, CDR1 is SGHRS and CDR2 is YFSETQ. The CDR3 loop reads CASSSPGGTEAFF. As DNA, the CDR3 is TGCGCCAGCAGCTCGCCAGGGGGCACTGAAGCTTTCTTT.

The chain recombines TRBV6-6 with TRBJ1-2, with TRBD1 identical over 9 bases. CDR1 and CDR2 from the germline V gene are MNHNY and SVGAGI (reference sequence). CDR3 size: 14 residues. J was trimmed by 6 bases and V by 6 bases; bases with no gene match: 8. The CDR3 loop reads CASRPPGQGDGYTF. DNA of the CDR3: TGTGCCAGCAGGCCTCCGGGACAGGGTGATGGCTACACCTTC.

CDR3 DNA sequence: TGTGCCAGCAGCCTGACAGGGAAGCCCCAGCATTTT. Translated, it gives CASSLTGKPQHF. The chain joins TRBV7-9 to TRBJ1-5; TRBD1 matches 7 bases. V lost 5 bases and J lost 8; bases outside the gene matches: 3. The CDR3 runs 12 residues. The germline V gene has CDR1 SEHNR and CDR2 FQNEAQ (reference sequence).

As DNA, the CDR3 is TGTGCCACCCAGGGGCTCACTAATGAAAAACTGTTTTTT. This translates into CATQGLTNEKLFF. The chain carries TRBV6-1 and TRBJ1-4; weak D call: TRBD1 (6 bases). V shed 10 bases and J shed 2 bases, with 11 bases lying between them. CDR1 MNHNS and CDR2 SASEGT come from the germline V gene. This CDR3 spans 13 amino acids.

The rearrangement links TRBV5-1 to TRBJ2-5; TRBD1 is a possible D gene (6 bases). V was pared by 4 bases and J by 4 bases, with 14 bases between. Germline loops: CDR1 SGHRS, CDR2 YFSETQ. CDR3 length: 14 amino acids. CDR3 amino acids: CASSQGFGAETQYF. As DNA, the CDR3 is TGCGCCAGCAGCCAGGGGTTTGGGGCAGAGACCCAGTACTTC. Variable domain in full (rest from reference TRBV5-1 and TRBJ2-5): KAGVTQTPRYLIKTRGQQVTLSCSPISGHRSVSWYQQTPGQGLQFLFEYFSETQRNKGNFPGRFSGRQFSNSRSEMNVSTLELGDSALYLCASSQGFGAETQYFGPGTRLLVL.

This chain links TRBV7-9 with TRBJ1-5; D is possibly TRBD1 (5 bases). V dropped 3 bases and J dropped 5 bases, with 11 bases sitting between them. Germline V gene lookup returns CDR1 SEHNR and CDR2 FQNEAQ (reference sequence). This CDR3 is 14 amino acids long. This CDR3 reads CASSLGGSYQPQHF. The CDR3 DNA follows: TGTGCCAGCAGCTTGGGGGGGAGCTATCAGCCCCAGCATTTT. The complete variable domain, with remaining parts taken from reference TRBV7-9 and TRBJ1-5, reads DTGVSQNPRHKITKRGQNVTFRCDPISEHNRLYWYRQTLGQGPEFLTYFQNEAQLEKSRLLSDRFSAERPKGSFSTLEIQRTEQGDSAMYLCASSLGGSYQPQHFGDGTRLSIL.

The chain is built from TRBV5-4 and TRBJ1-1; no reliable D call. Trimming stripped 4 bases from V and 9 bases from J, with 16 bases between. CDR3 size: 13 residues. Germline-derived CDR1 and CDR2 are SGHNT and YYREEE (reference sequence). The CDR3 loop reads CASSSFAVHQAFF. The DNA for the CDR3 is TGTGCCAGCAGCAGCTTCGCGGTTCATCAAGCTTTCTTT. Based on the CDR3 plus reference TRBV5-4 and TRBJ1-1, the full variable domain is ETGVTQSPTHLIKTRGQQVTLRCSSQSGHNTVSWYQQALGQGPQFIFQYYREEENGRGNFPPRFSGLQFPNYSSELNVNALELDDSALYLCASSSFAVHQAFFGQGTRLTVV.

This clone was recorded only once. This chain connects TRBV2 to TRBJ1-1; D may be TRBD1 (5 bases). Deletions cut 6 bases from V and 10 bases from J, with 24 bases between. Germline-derived CDR1 and CDR2 are SNHLY and FYNNEI. This CDR3 spans 15 amino acids. The CDR3 here is CASSYLGGPRDVAFF. Here the CDR3 DNA reads TGTGCCAGCAGCTATCTAGGAGGGCCCAGGGATGTAGCTTTCTTT.

Here the CDR3 reads CASSPGTSGGIGGTQYF. The CDR3 DNA sequence: TGTGCCAGCAGCCCCGGGACTAGCGGGGGGATTGGTGGGACCCAGTACTTC. This chain links TRBV5-4 with TRBJ2-5, with 15 bases fitting TRBD2. This CDR3 is 17 amino acids long. The junction had 11 bases not matched to a gene; V was cut back by 4 bases and J by 7 bases. CDR1 is SGHNT and CDR2 is YYREEE in the germline V gene (reference sequence).

The chain joins TRBV5-1 to TRBJ2-2; 9 bases line up with TRBD1. In germline, CDR1 is SGHRS, CDR2 YFSETQ. V lost 0 bases and J lost 6; bases outside the gene matches: 3. CDR3 length: 15 amino acids. CDR3: CASSLGQGVPGELFF. In DNA form, the CDR3 reads TGCGCCAGCAGCTTGGGACAGGGGGTCCCCGGGGAGCTGTTTTTT. The entire variable domain, with the rest obtained from reference TRBV5-1 and TRBJ2-2, is as follows: KAGVTQTPRYLIKTRGQQVTLSCSPISGHRSVSWYQQTPGQGLQFLFEYFSETQRNKGNFPGRFSGRQFSNSRSEMNVSTLELGDSALYLCASSLGQGVPGELFFGEGSRLTVL.

This sequence joins TRBV9 and TRBJ2-1, with D possibly TRBD1 on 6 matching bases. This CDR3 spans 15 amino acids. Trimming removed 4 bases at V and 3 bases at J, with 14 bases between. Germline V CDR1 and CDR2: SGDLS, YYNGEE. CDR3 sequence reads: CASSLRRDNYNEQFF. The CDR3 coding sequence is TGTGCCAGCAGCCTTCGCCGGGACAACTACAATGAGCAGTTCTTC.

The J gene is TRBJ1-2, the V gene TRBV7-9; D unclear. This CDR3 has 13 amino acids. Per the germline V gene, CDR1 is SEHNR and CDR2 is FQNEAQ (reference sequence). V was trimmed by 1 base and J by 6 bases, leaving 9 bases between them. CDR3 coding DNA: TGTGCCAGCAGCTTAGTAACACAGAATGGCTACACCTTC. This sequence encodes CASSLVTQNGYTF.

The count of this clone is one. J is TRBJ2-7 and V is TRBV18; 8 bases match TRBD2. CDR3 length: 14 amino acids. V gave up 3 bases and J gave up 3 bases; unmatched junction bases: 4. Looked up from germline, CDR1 is KGHSH and CDR2 is LQKENI. The CDR3 region has the DNA TGTGCCAGCTCACCCGGGACTAGAAACTACGAGCAGTACTTC. Translating gives CASSPGTRNYEQYF.

This chain uses TRBV27 with TRBJ2-3, with D unclear. This CDR3 region has 14 residues. The germline V gene has CDR1 MNHEY and CDR2 SMNVEV (reference sequence). The V end lost 7 bases, the J end lost 3 bases, and 14 bases lay between the germline ends. The CDR3 spells CASMIGSSTDTQYF. DNA for the CDR3: TGTGCCAGCATGATCGGTTCCTCAACAGATACGCAGTATTTT.

This clone was recorded once. The rearrangement uses TRBV7-9 and TRBJ1-2; D is unclear. The CDR3 loop spans 13 amino acids. CDR1 and CDR2 from the germline V gene are SEHNR and FQNEAQ (reference sequence). V lost 1 base and J lost 6, with 9 bases in between. The chain's CDR3 is CASSLGYTDGYTF. The CDR3 nucleotides read TGTGCCAGCAGCTTAGGGTACACCGATGGCTACACCTTC.

The chain has TRBV7-2 and TRBJ2-3; TRBD2 aligns across 7 bases. Per germline, CDR1 SGHTA and CDR2 FQGNSA. This CDR3 is 16 amino acids long. Germline trimming cut 5 bases from V and 2 bases from J; bases unmatched to any gene: 10. This chain's CDR3 is CASSRDAAGHTDTQYF. The CDR3 region has the DNA TGTGCCAGCAGCCGCGACGCAGCGGGGCACACAGATACGCAGTATTTT.

V and J are TRBV5-1 and TRBJ2-3, with 7 bases identical to TRBD1. The CDR3 extends over 16 amino acids. The J segment lost 1 base and the V segment lost 2 bases, leaving 7 bases of the junction unmatched. CDR1 and CDR2 from the germline V gene are SGHRS and YFSETQ. CDR3 region: CASSLKGGLGTDTQYF. CDR3 nucleotide sequence: TGCGCCAGCAGCTTAAAAGGGGGCTTGGGCACAGATACGCAGTATTTT.

The chain uses TRBV10-2 and TRBJ2-5; TRBD2 matches 13 bases. This CDR3 has 17 residues. Trimming removed 0 bases from V and 3 bases from J; junction bases left unmatched: 4. Germline CDR1 WSHSY, CDR2 SAAADI. The CDR3 sequence is CASSESRTSGSKETQYF. The DNA for the CDR3 is TGCGCCAGCAGTGAGTCGCGGACTAGCGGGAGTAAAGAGACCCAGTACTTC.

J is TRBJ2-1 and V is TRBV5-1; D is perhaps TRBD2 (5 bases). Germline V gene sequence: CDR1 SGHRS, CDR2 YFSETQ. The CDR3 extends over 15 amino acids. Trimming cost V 0 bases and J 6 bases, with 13 bases left between them. CDR3 residues: CASSLDGHAGNEQFF. CDR3 coding DNA: TGCGCCAGCAGCTTGGATGGTCATGCGGGCAATGAGCAGTTCTTC.

J is TRBJ2-3 and V is TRBV19; tentative D call: TRBD1 (5 bases). V lost 7 bases to trimming and J lost 3 bases, with 11 bases between them. This CDR3 is 13 amino acids long. Germline CDR1 is LNHDA and CDR2 is SQIVND (reference sequence). The CDR3 protein is CASTGRWTDTQYF. The CDR3 nucleotides are TGTGCCAGTACAGGGCGGTGGACAGATACGCAGTATTTT.

The chain couples TRBV6-5 to TRBJ2-1, with 9 bases identical to TRBD2. CDR1 MNHEY and CDR2 SVGAGI come from the germline V gene. The CDR3 totals 13 residues. V gave up 6 bases and J gave up 7 bases; unmatched junction bases: 4. CDR3 sequence reads: CASRGSGSNEQFF. The CDR3 bases are TGTGCCAGCAGAGGTAGCGGGAGTAATGAGCAGTTCTTC.

This clone was counted between two and nine times. This rearrangement joins TRBV29-1 to TRBJ1-2; D may be TRBD1 (6 bases). CDR3 length: 11 residues. V shed 7 bases and J shed 4 bases, with 10 bases lying between them. Germline V gives CDR1 SQVTM, CDR2 ANQGSEA. CDR3 region: CSAGDGYGYTF. The CDR3 bases are TGCAGCGCAGGGGACGGCTATGGCTACACCTTC.

The gene calls are TRBV10-3 and TRBJ1-5; the D gene is possibly TRBD1 (6 bases). The germline V gene has CDR1 ENHRY and CDR2 SYGVKD. This CDR3 comprises 15 residues. Between the trimmed V and J ends, which lost 2 bases and 2 bases, there was a span of 10 bases. This CDR3 reads CAISEGGGGNQPQHF. The CDR3 nucleotides are TGTGCCATCAGTGAGGGAGGGGGGGGCAATCAGCCCCAGCATTTT.

This clone was seen once. The genes are TRBV28 and TRBJ2-3; 7 nucleotides match TRBD2. Germline loops: CDR1 MDHEN, CDR2 SYDVKM. The CDR3 is 18 amino acids. The V and J ends lost 5 bases and 2 bases, in that order; junction bases with no gene match: 16. CDR3 amino acids: CASSRLWAGVGVTDTQYF. The CDR3 nucleotides are TGTGCCAGCAGTCGATTGTGGGCGGGAGTTGGGGTCACAGATACGCAGTATTTT.